A single sample gave rise to the 25 T cell receptor beta chains below, sequenced in a study of cytomegalovirus exposure and HLA in healthy donors. 13 Jbeta primers and 60 Vbeta primers were used for the PCR. The protocol was immunoSEQ multiplex PCR, while the TCRdb copy is restricted to in-frame clones and leaves out a portion. The sample records approximately 160,000 clones, roughly 80% being singletons. The material sequenced was PBMCs. The receptors here all came from a man aged 45-65 years in good health and CMV-seropositive.

The V and J genes are TRBV27 and TRBJ2-2; D unclear. This CDR3 comprises 15 residues. CDR1 is MNHEY, CDR2 SMNVEV, per germline (reference sequence). Deletions cut 4 bases from V and 3 bases from J, with 12 bases between. The CDR3 sequence is CASSYSRIDTGELFF. The CDR3 coding sequence is TGTGCCAGCAGTTATTCCCGAATAGACACCGGGGAGCTGTTTTTT.

The J gene is TRBJ1-1, the V gene TRBV10-3; perhaps TRBD1 as D (5 bases). V lost 10 bases, J lost 4 bases, and 13 bases lay in between. The CDR3 length is 12 residues. Germline V gene lookup returns CDR1 ENHRY and CDR2 SYGVKD. This CDR3 is CANGGAGTEAFF. CDR3 nucleotide sequence: TGTGCCAATGGGGGAGCGGGCACTGAAGCTTTCTTT.

The chain joins TRBV28 to TRBJ2-5; 9 nucleotides agree with TRBD2. The trim removed 5 bases at V and 7 bases at J, leaving 14 bases unmatched. This CDR3 comprises 16 residues. Germline-derived CDR1 and CDR2 are MDHEN and SYDVKM. DNA for the CDR3: TGTGCCAGCAGTCCATCCCCGTGGCGGGAGGGAGGGACCCAGTACTTC. Translated, it gives CASSPSPWREGGTQYF.

V usage is TRBV27 and J usage is TRBJ2-7; D uncertain. The ends were cut back, 2 bases at V and 5 bases at J, with 13 bases in the middle. The CDR3 contains 14 residues. The germline V gene encodes CDR1 MNHEY and CDR2 SMNVEV (reference sequence). CDR3 loop: CASSLTARRNEQYF. The CDR3 DNA reads TGTGCCAGCAGTTTAACGGCGAGGAGAAACGAGCAGTACTTC.

V gene TRBV30 combines with J gene TRBJ2-3, with 11 bases that match TRBD2. The CDR3 covers 18 residues. Germline V gene data show CDR1 as GTSNPN and CDR2 as SVGIG (reference sequence). V dropped 2 bases and J dropped 0; count of bases not matched to a gene: 10. CDR3 residues: CAWSPTRRTSGSTDTQYF. The DNA for the CDR3 is TGTGCCTGGAGTCCGACCCGACGGACTAGCGGGAGCACAGATACGCAGTATTTT.

Remarks on this clone: Germline and junction disagree at one end, which may indicate a read error. The chain uses TRBV4-2 and TRBJ2-5; 8 positions match TRBD2. Germline CDR1 LGHNA, CDR2 YNFKEQ. The CDR3 sequence is 15 residues long. CDR3 protein: CAGSQGTSLQETQYF. The CDR3 DNA reads as TGTGCCGGCAGCCAAGGGACTAGTTTACAAGAGACCCAGTACTTC.

The chain links TRBV5-1 to TRBJ2-3; D might be TRBD1 (6 bases). The CDR3 has 15 residues. Trimming took 6 bases from V and 2 from J, leaving 16 bases between them. Germline CDR1 SGHRS, CDR2 YFSETQ. CDR3 DNA sequence: TGCGCCAGCACAGCAGGGGACGGGGTCACAGATACGCAGTATTTT. Protein sequence: CASTAGDGVTDTQYF.

This sequence joins TRBV30 and TRBJ2-1; D is possibly TRBD2 (7 bases). Per the germline V gene, CDR1 is GTSNPN and CDR2 is SVGIG (reference sequence). There are 12 residues in the CDR3. V was pared by 4 bases and J by 11 bases, with 15 bases between. The DNA for the CDR3 is TGTGCCTGGAAAGGGGGGGAAACCAAGCAGTTCTTC. Its protein is CAWKGGETKQFF.

The chain is built from TRBV7-6 and TRBJ1-3; no definite D call. This CDR3 spans 15 amino acids. V was cut by 5 bases and J by 0 bases, with 11 bases left in between. CDR1 and CDR2 (germline): SGHVS, FNYEAQ. As DNA, the CDR3 is TGTGCCAGCAGCCCCGCGAGGAACTCTGGAAACACCATATATTTT. Translating gives CASSPARNSGNTIYF.

V and J are TRBV9 and TRBJ2-7; 9 positions agree with TRBD1. This CDR3 comprises 15 residues. With 4 bases clipped from V and 1 base from J, the junction kept 6 bases outside the gene matches. Germline values: CDR1 SGDLS, CDR2 YYNGEE. Written as DNA, the CDR3 is TGTGCCAGCAGCTTAACCGGGACAGGGTCCTACGAGCAGTACTTC. The encoded protein is CASSLTGTGSYEQYF.

This clone was picked up one time. The CDR3 DNA reads TGTGCCAGCAGCCCCGGGACAGGGGTCCACACTGAAGCTTTCTTT. Its protein is CASSPGTGVHTEAFF. The chain uses TRBV7-2 and TRBJ1-1; 10 bases map to TRBD1. The CDR3 is 15 amino acids. The V gene's germline CDR1 is SGHTA and CDR2 FQGNSA. Trimming took 5 bases from V and 3 from J; bases not matched to a gene: 6.

This chain uses TRBV2 with TRBJ2-5; maybe TRBD2 (5 bases). The CDR3 is 12 amino acids. Between the trimmed V and J ends, which lost 8 bases and 2 bases, there was a span of 9 bases. CDR1 is SNHLY, CDR2 FYNNEI, per germline. The CDR3 region is CASGLLQETQYF. CDR3 coding DNA: TGTGCCAGCGGACTCCTTCAAGAGACCCAGTACTTC.

The chain has TRBV28 and TRBJ2-6; TRBD1 is a possible D gene (6 bases). The germline CDR1 and CDR2 sequences are MDHEN and SYDVKM. The CDR3 totals 17 residues. V lost 3 bases and J lost 0, with 12 bases in between. CDR3 region: CASSFMHRDSGANVLTF. The CDR3 region has the DNA TGTGCCAGCAGTTTTATGCACAGGGACTCTGGGGCCAACGTCCTGACTTTC.

The rearrangement links TRBV6-5 to TRBJ2-1; weak D call: TRBD2 (5 bases). The V end lost 2 bases, the J end lost 0 bases, and 8 bases lay between the germline ends. CDR1 MNHEY and CDR2 SVGAGI come from the germline V gene. This CDR3 contains 15 residues. Here the CDR3 reads CASSYRGSSYNEQFF. CDR3 DNA sequence: TGTGCCAGCAGTTACCGAGGGAGCTCCTACAATGAGCAGTTCTTC.

The V call is TRBV7-9, the J call TRBJ2-5, with D maybe TRBD1 (5 bases). Germline V gene data show CDR1 as SEHNR and CDR2 as FQNEAQ (reference sequence). V was trimmed by 6 bases and J by 5 bases, leaving 7 bases between them. There are 11 residues in the CDR3. CDR3 amino acids: CASRDIETQYF. DNA of the CDR3: TGTGCCAGCAGGGACATCGAGACCCAGTACTTC.

The genes are TRBV30 and TRBJ2-3; D gene unclear. Germline CDR1 GTSNPN, CDR2 SVGIG (reference sequence). V was trimmed by 0 bases and J by 5 bases, leaving 3 bases between them. This CDR3 region has 11 residues. The CDR3 protein is CAWSVQDTQYF. In DNA, the CDR3 is TGTGCCTGGAGTGTACAAGATACGCAGTATTTT.

The V gene is TRBV2, the J gene TRBJ2-1; D unresolved. The CDR3 runs to 11 residues. Germline CDR1 reads SNHLY; CDR2 reads FYNNEI. The V end lost 7 bases, the J end lost 6 bases, and 7 bases lay between the germline ends. In DNA form, the CDR3 reads TGTGCCAGCATGGCAGGCAATGAGCAGTTCTTC. This sequence encodes CASMAGNEQFF.

The J gene is TRBJ2-1, the V gene TRBV6-1, with D unresolved. Germline-derived CDR1 and CDR2 are MNHNS and SASEGT. The CDR3 covers 15 residues. Trimming took 4 bases from V and 2 from J, leaving 12 bases between them. CDR3 protein: CASSAPESPYNEQFF. The CDR3 DNA reads as TGTGCCAGCAGTGCCCCTGAAAGCCCCTACAATGAGCAGTTCTTC.

This chain joins TRBV28 and TRBJ2-2, with a weak D call TRBD2 (5 bases). The V gene's germline CDR1 is MDHEN and CDR2 SYDVKM. The CDR3 sequence is 13 residues long. The V gene lost 7 bases and the J gene lost 8 bases, with 14 bases spanning the gap. The CDR3 reads CASTPSRTGELFF. The CDR3 bases are TGTGCCAGCACTCCATCTCGGACTGGGGAGCTGTTTTTT.

V gene TRBV27 combines with J gene TRBJ2-6; 8 bases line up with TRBD1. CDR1 MNHEY and CDR2 SMNVEV come from the germline V gene (reference sequence). The CDR3 runs 17 residues. V trimming: 0 bases; J trimming: 12 bases; junction bases outside the gene matches: 13. This chain's CDR3 is CASSLSPVRDRLSVLTF. DNA for the CDR3: TGTGCCAGCAGTTTATCGCCGGTCCGGGACAGGCTCTCCGTCCTGACTTTC.

In its sample, this clone was seen a few times. The V gene is TRBV2, the J gene TRBJ1-4, with D possibly being TRBD1 (5 bases). Germline V CDR1 and CDR2: SNHLY, FYNNEI. The CDR3 consists of 12 residues. The V end was cut by 8 bases, the J end by 10 bases, with 14 bases between. The chain's CDR3 is CASAYSGGKLFF. The CDR3 DNA reads TGTGCCAGCGCATACAGCGGGGGAAAACTGTTTTTT.

The J gene is TRBJ1-6, the V gene TRBV5-4; D not resolved. The CDR3 totals 16 residues. V was pared by 1 base and J by 6 bases, with 14 bases between. CDR1 is SGHNT and CDR2 is YYREEE in the germline V gene (reference sequence). CDR3: CASSLKGWEINSPLHF. In nucleotides, the CDR3 is TGTGCCAGCAGCTTGAAGGGTTGGGAGATTAATTCACCCCTCCACTTT.

The gene calls are TRBV15 and TRBJ1-1, with D unresolved. The length of the CDR3 is 14 residues. V lost 0 bases and J 11 bases, leaving 16 bases between the germline ends. Germline V gene sequence: CDR1 LNHNV, CDR2 YYDKDF (reference sequence). CDR3 residues: CATSRDTAMGAAFF. CDR3 coding DNA: TGTGCCACCAGCAGAGATACCGCCATGGGCGCCGCTTTCTTT.

V usage is TRBV15 and J usage is TRBJ2-7; 8 nucleotides agree with TRBD1. The germline gives CDR1 LNHNV, CDR2 YYDKDF (reference sequence). The CDR3 extends over 14 amino acids. Unmatched junction bases numbered 6, after V lost 5 bases and J lost 3 bases. CDR3 DNA: TGTGCCACCAGCTTAGACAGGGGAAGCTACGAGCAGTACTTC. This encodes CATSLDRGSYEQYF.

The rearrangement uses TRBV19 and TRBJ1-5, with a possible D match to TRBD1 (5 bases). V was trimmed by 2 bases and J by 3 bases, leaving 8 bases between them. The CDR3 runs to 14 residues. CDR1 is LNHDA, CDR2 SQIVND, per germline (reference sequence). Here the CDR3 DNA reads TGTGCCAGTAGTATAAGGGGAAACAATCAGCCCCAGCATTTT. Translated, it gives CASSIRGNNQPQHF.